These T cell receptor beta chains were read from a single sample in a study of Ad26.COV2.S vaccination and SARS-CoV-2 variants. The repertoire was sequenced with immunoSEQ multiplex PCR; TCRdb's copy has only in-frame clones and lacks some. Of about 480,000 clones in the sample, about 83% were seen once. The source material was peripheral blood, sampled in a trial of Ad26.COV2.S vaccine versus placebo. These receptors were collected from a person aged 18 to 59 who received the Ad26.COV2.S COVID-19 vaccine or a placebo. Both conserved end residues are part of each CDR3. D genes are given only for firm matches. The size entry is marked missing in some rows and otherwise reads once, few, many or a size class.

TGTGCCACCAGTGATCCCGGGACTAGCGTATACAATGAGCAGTTCTTC	CATSDPGTSVYNEQFF	TRBD2	TRBJ2-1	TRBV24-1	.
TGTGCCAGCAGCCCACAGGACAATGAGCAGTTCTTC	CASSPQDNEQFF	.	TRBJ2-1	TRBV7-9	once
TGTGCCAGCATCGGTAGCGGGAGGGCCCGGGATACGCAGTATTTT	CASIGSGRARDTQYF	TRBD2	TRBJ2-3	TRBV2	.
TGTGCCAGCAGCTTATCTAGGAGTGCCGGGGAGCTGTTTTTT	CASSLSRSAGELFF	.	TRBJ2-2	TRBV7-8	.
TGTGCCAGTAGTATAGGTGAGGGGCCCAACACTGAAGCTTTCTTT	CASSIGEGPNTEAFF	.	TRBJ1-1	TRBV19	.
TGTGCCACCAGTGAAGACGGGAGGGGCAATGAGCAGTTCTTC	CATSEDGRGNEQFF	TRBD2	TRBJ2-1	TRBV24-1	.
TGTGCCTGGAGTGCGGGGACCTACGAGCAGTACTTC	CAWSAGTYEQYF	.	TRBJ2-7	TRBV30	.
TGCGCCAGCAGCAGGGGCGACTCTGGGGCCAACGTCCTGACTTTC	CASSRGDSGANVLTF	.	TRBJ2-6	TRBV5-1	.
TGTGCCAGTGCGAGACTAGCGGGATTGACGGAGACGCAGTATTTT	CASARLAGLTETQYF	TRBD2	TRBJ2-3	TRBV19	once
TGTGCCGGAAAAGATAGCGGTTTCACAGGTACGCAGTATTTT	CAGKDSGFTGTQYF	.	TRBJ2-3	TRBV6-5	.
TGTGCCAGCAGCCCATCCTACGAGCAGTACTTC	CASSPSYEQYF	.	TRBJ2-7	TRBV7-9	.
TGTGCCAGCTCACGACCAACAGGGGGCGGAGAGACCCAGTACTTC	CASSRPTGGGETQYF	TRBD1	TRBJ2-5	TRBV18	.
TGTGCCAGCAGCCAACTGGGGGCGGGAGAGAACACCGGGGAGCTGTTTTTT	CASSQLGAGENTGELFF	.	TRBJ2-2	TRBV5-6	.
TGTGCCAGCAGCTCCGGTATCTTAGGTACCGGGGAGCTGTTTTTT	CASSSGILGTGELFF	.	TRBJ2-2	TRBV11-2	.
TGTGCCAGCAGCGTAGATGAGGGTAATGAAAAACTGTTTTTT	CASSVDEGNEKLFF	.	TRBJ1-4	TRBV9	.
TGTGCCAGTAGTTTGGGGGGCCCCGGCTACGAGCAGTACTTC	CASSLGGPGYEQYF	.	TRBJ2-7	TRBV19	.
TGTGCCAGCAGCTCCGGGACGGCGAGGAATACGCAGTATTTT	CASSSGTARNTQYF	.	TRBJ2-3	TRBV14	.
TGTGCCAGCAGCTTGTCACTAGCGGGAGACAATGAGCAGTTCTTC	CASSLSLAGDNEQFF	TRBD2	TRBJ2-1	TRBV5-4	.
TGTGCCAGCAGTCAGTTTCGAGGGGGGACAAGCAATCAGCCCCAGCATTTT	CASSQFRGGTSNQPQHF	.	TRBJ1-5	TRBV27	.
TGTGCCATCAGGCCCGGAGGGACAGGCCACTACACCTTC	CAIRPGGTGHYTF	TRBD1	TRBJ1-2	TRBV10-3	.
TGCGCCAGCAGCCAAGAACCGGGGACTGCCTACGAGCAGTACTTC	CASSQEPGTAYEQYF	.	TRBJ2-7	TRBV4-3	.
TGTGCCAGCAGCTTAGGACTAGCGGGACCGACCGGGGAGCTGTTTTTT	CASSLGLAGPTGELFF	TRBD2	TRBJ2-2	TRBV11-3	.
TGCAGCGTTTTCGGGGCGGATACGCAGTATTTT	CSVFGADTQYF	.	TRBJ2-3	TRBV29-1	.
TGTGCCAGCAGCTTGTTAGCGCGGGTCGATGAGCAGTTCTTC	CASSLLARVDEQFF	.	TRBJ2-1	TRBV5-5	.